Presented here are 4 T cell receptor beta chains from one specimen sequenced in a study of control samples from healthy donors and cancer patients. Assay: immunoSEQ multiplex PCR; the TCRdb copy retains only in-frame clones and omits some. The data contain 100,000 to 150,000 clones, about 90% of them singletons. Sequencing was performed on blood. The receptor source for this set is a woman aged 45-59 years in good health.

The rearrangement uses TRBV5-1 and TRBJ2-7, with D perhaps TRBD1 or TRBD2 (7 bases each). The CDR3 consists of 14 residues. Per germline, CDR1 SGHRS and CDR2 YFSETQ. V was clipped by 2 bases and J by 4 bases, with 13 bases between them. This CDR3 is CASSFRQGGYEQYF. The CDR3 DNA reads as TGCGCCAGCAGCTTTCGCCAGGGGGGGTACGAGCAGTACTTC.

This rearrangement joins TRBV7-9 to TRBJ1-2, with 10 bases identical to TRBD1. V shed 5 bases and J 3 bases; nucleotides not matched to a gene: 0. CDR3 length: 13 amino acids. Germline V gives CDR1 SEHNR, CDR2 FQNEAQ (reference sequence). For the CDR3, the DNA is TGTGCCAGCAGCGGGACAGGGGACTATGGCTACACCTTC. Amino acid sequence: CASSGTGDYGYTF.

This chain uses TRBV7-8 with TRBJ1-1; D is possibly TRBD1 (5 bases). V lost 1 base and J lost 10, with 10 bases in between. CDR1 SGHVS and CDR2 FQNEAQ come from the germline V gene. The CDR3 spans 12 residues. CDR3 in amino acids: CASSLGGQGAFF. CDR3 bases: TGTGCCAGCAGCTTAGGAGGGCAGGGAGCTTTCTTT.

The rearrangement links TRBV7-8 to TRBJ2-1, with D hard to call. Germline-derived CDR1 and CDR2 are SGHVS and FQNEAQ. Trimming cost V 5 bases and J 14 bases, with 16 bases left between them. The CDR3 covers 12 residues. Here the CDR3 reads CASSPQFRVEFF. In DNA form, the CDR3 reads TGTGCCAGCAGCCCACAGTTTAGGGTGGAGTTCTTC. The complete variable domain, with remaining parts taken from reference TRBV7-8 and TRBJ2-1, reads GAGVSQSPRYKVAKRGQDVALRCDPISGHVSLFWYQQALGQGPEFLTYFQNEAQLDKSGLPSDRFFAERPEGSVSTLKIQRTQQEDSAVYLCASSPQFRVEFFGPGTRLTVL.